Following are 21 T cell receptor beta chains from one sample sequenced in a study of prognosis after radiotherapy for stage I lung cancer. It was by two-round multiplex PCR that TCR beta CDR3 was amplified from genomic DNA. Round one of PCR was performed, and it used primers specific to each TRBV and TRBJ gene. TCRdb ran MiXCR on the multiplex PCR reads and lists one entry per CDR3 protein. The sample has under 50,000 distinct CDR3 sequences, around a quarter seen once; the top ten hold about 25%. Material: PBMCs, obtained before or after stereotactic body radiation therapy (not recorded which). These receptors came from a donor aged 50 or older with non-small cell lung cancer.

There are many counts of this clonotype. The chain joins TRBV10-2 to TRBJ2-5; D is possibly TRBD1 (6 bases). Trimming pared 6 bases from V and 0 bases from J, leaving 11 bases between. Per the germline V gene, CDR1 is WSHSY and CDR2 is SAAADI. This CDR3 contains 14 residues. For the CDR3, the DNA is TGCGCCAGCAGACAAACAGGGAACCAAGAGACCCAGTACTTC. Its protein is CASRQTGNQETQYF.

This clonotype was picked up many times. This chain joins TRBV6-1 and TRBJ2-1; 8 bases match TRBD2. This CDR3 has 15 amino acids. V dropped 4 bases and J dropped 3; count of bases not matched to a gene: 5. Germline CDR1 is MNHNS and CDR2 is SASEGT. The CDR3 DNA reads as TGTGCCAGCAGTGCCGGAGCGGGAGTCTACAATGAGCAGTTCTTC. Its protein is CASSAGAGVYNEQFF.

This clonotype has just a few counts. This could be a read error, since a much larger clone is one nucleotide away. This chain connects TRBV20-1 to TRBJ2-5, with 8 bases that match TRBD2. Germline V gene sequence: CDR1 DFQATT, CDR2 SNEGSKA (reference sequence). Trimming took 5 bases from V and 5 from J; bases not matched to a gene: 7. The CDR3 has 13 amino acids. The CDR3 DNA sequence: TGCAGTGCTGGCGGGGGGACGTTCGAGACCCAGTACTTC. This encodes CSAGGGTFETQYF.

The rearrangement uses TRBV19 and TRBJ2-7; either TRBD1 or TRBD2 may supply D (5 bases each). There are 14 residues in the CDR3. Trimming left V 6 bases short and J 11 bases short, with 23 bases between. Germline lookup yields CDR1 LNHDA and CDR2 SQIVND (reference sequence). The CDR3 loop reads CASRYGTLQSGKYF. DNA of the CDR3: TGTGCCAGTAGATACGGGACCCTTCAATCTGGGAAGTACTTC.

At least ten counts were recorded for this clonotype. The V call is TRBV20-1, the J call TRBJ2-7; 12 bases are a match to TRBD1. The germline V gene has CDR1 DFQATT and CDR2 SNEGSKA (reference sequence). This CDR3 contains 13 residues. With V trimmed by 6 bases and J by 6 bases, 6 bases remained unmatched. The CDR3: CSAGDRGPREQYF. In nucleotides, the CDR3 is TGCAGTGCCGGGGACAGGGGGCCCCGCGAGCAGTACTTC.

This clonotype has a count of ten or more. The chain carries TRBV18 and TRBJ2-3; D ambiguous. CDR1 and CDR2 (germline): KGHSH, LQKENI. Deletions cut 6 bases from V and 3 bases from J, with 13 bases between. The length of the CDR3 is 14 residues. CDR3 DNA sequence: TGTGCCAGCTCCCTAGGGTCCCCAACAGATACGCAGTATTTT. This gives the protein CASSLGSPTDTQYF.

Ten or more counts support this clonotype. The genes are TRBV7-6 and TRBJ1-5; D unresolved. V was cut by 1 base and J by 0 bases, with 4 bases left in between. This CDR3 has 14 amino acids. Germline-derived CDR1 and CDR2 are SGHVS and FNYEAQ. For the CDR3, the DNA is TGTGCCAGCAGCTTAGATGGTAGCAATCAGCCCCAGCATTTT. Amino acid sequence: CASSLDGSNQPQHF.

CDR3 loop: CASSSRGRQVHEQYF. For the CDR3, the DNA is TGTGCCAGCAGCTCGAGGGGGCGCCAGGTCCACGAGCAGTACTTC. The chain is built from TRBV5-4 and TRBJ2-7, with TRBD1 matching 7 bases. The CDR3 has 15 amino acids. Trimming removed 3 bases from V and 5 bases from J; junction bases left unmatched: 11. Germline lookup yields CDR1 SGHNT and CDR2 YYREEE (reference sequence).

This clonotype was counted many times. A much larger clonotype is one base distant, so this may be a read error. The CDR3 ends on some other residue instead of the conserved phenylalanine or tryptophan, so this is likely a read error. The chain joins TRBV10-3 to TRBJ2-3; D is uncertain. This CDR3 has 14 amino acids. Germline V gene data show CDR1 as ENHRY and CDR2 as SYGVKD. Trimming removed 2 bases from V and 4 bases from J, with 10 bases in between. Here the CDR3 DNA reads TGTGCCATCAGTGAGCCCCGGTTGTCAGATACGCAGTATCTT. Its translation: CAISEPRLSDTQYL.

On this clonotype: A read error may explain this, as a much larger clone is one base away. The rearrangement links TRBV6-2 or TRBV6-3 to TRBJ2-7; tentative D call: TRBD2 (6 bases). Germline CDR1 and CDR2: MNHEY and SVGEGT. The CDR3 is 15 residues long. As DNA, the CDR3 is TGTGCCAGCAAGCTGACTAGTTCTACGTCTTACGCGCAGTACTTC. Translating gives CASKLTSSTSYAQYF.

This clonotype came up many times. The CDR3 loop reads CASSSPGEAGQETQYF. The CDR3 nucleotides are TGTGCCAGCAGTTCACCCGGAGAGGCCGGCCAAGAGACCCAGTACTTC. The V gene is TRBV6-2 or TRBV6-3, the J gene TRBJ2-5; no firm D call. The CDR3 has 16 residues. Germline CDR1 MNHEY, CDR2 SVGEGT. Trimming cost V 4 bases and J 1 base, with 16 bases left between them.

This clonotype showed up just a few times. Possible read error: a much larger clone is one base away. The chain is built from TRBV24-1 and TRBJ2-2; TRBD2 aligns across 8 bases. Germline V gene lookup returns CDR1 KGHDR and CDR2 SFDVKD. V trimming: 0 bases; J trimming: 6 bases; junction bases outside the gene matches: 5. The CDR3 extends over 16 amino acids. The CDR3 coding sequence is TGTGCCACCAGTGATTTGCCGGGAGGGGATCCCGGGGAGCTGTTTTTT. As protein: CATSDLPGGDPGELFF.

This clonotype has a count of ten or more. V usage is TRBV20-1 and J usage is TRBJ2-3; TRBD2 matches 11 bases. The germline V gene has CDR1 DFQATT and CDR2 SNEGSKA (reference sequence). J gave up 2 bases and V 2 bases, and 6 bases lay outside the gene matches. The CDR3 covers 16 residues. The CDR3: CSARKGSGGATDTQYF. In DNA, the CDR3 is TGCAGTGCTAGAAAGGGTAGCGGGGGGGCCACAGATACGCAGTATTTT.

In its sample, this clonotype was seen many times. The rearrangement links TRBV20-1 to TRBJ2-5; tentatively, D is TRBD1 or TRBD2 (6 bases each). From germline, CDR1 is DFQATT and CDR2 SNEGSKA (reference sequence). This CDR3 is 18 amino acids long. CDR3 nucleotide sequence: TGCAGCGTTGGGGGCGGGGAATCTCGAGCTTTCCAACAAGAGACCCAGTACTTC. It specifies CSVGGGESRAFQQETQYF.

This clonotype was seen at least ten times. The rearrangement joins TRBV7-9 to TRBJ1-3; D is unresolved. From germline, CDR1 is SEHNR and CDR2 FQNEAQ (reference sequence). Trimming removed 2 bases from V and 3 bases from J, with 8 bases in between. This CDR3 has 14 amino acids. CDR3 nucleotide sequence: TGTGCCAGCAGCTTATTCGGGGATGGAAACACCATATATTTT. The encoded protein is CASSLFGDGNTIYF.

This clonotype appeared once. This chain links TRBV6-5 with TRBJ1-2; D might be TRBD1 (6 bases). CDR3 length: 18 amino acids. V lost 0 bases, J lost 10 bases, and 27 bases lay in between. Germline V CDR1 and CDR2: MNHEY, SVGAGI. CDR3 loop: CASSYSNPSTGAFWVYTF. The CDR3 nucleotides are TGTGCCAGCAGTTACTCAAACCCCTCGACAGGAGCCTTTTGGGTCTACACCTTC.

Comment on this clonotype: A much larger clone differs by one base, so this may be a read error. This rearrangement joins TRBV6-1 to TRBJ2-7; unclear D gene. Trimming pared 5 bases from V and 1 base from J, leaving 12 bases between. CDR1 and CDR2 from the germline V gene are MNHNS and SASEGT. The CDR3 has 14 residues. For the CDR3, the DNA is TGTGCCAGCAGTAAACCTGGCAGATCCTACGAGCAGTACTTC. It specifies CASSKPGRSYEQYF.

This clonotype showed up many times. The rearrangement uses TRBV27 and TRBJ2-5; D ambiguous. CDR1 is MNHEY, CDR2 SMNVEV, per germline (reference sequence). The V end lost 1 base, the J end lost 1 base, and 4 bases lay between the germline ends. The length of the CDR3 is 13 residues. CDR3 bases: TGTGCCAGCAGTTTATACACCCAAGAGACCCAGTACTTC. This encodes CASSLYTQETQYF.

This clonotype was seen at least ten times. The rearrangement links TRBV19 to TRBJ2-3; 12 bases line up with TRBD2. Germline CDR1 reads LNHDA; CDR2 reads SQIVND (reference sequence). The CDR3 length is 15 residues. The ends lost 5 bases at V and 6 bases at J; junction bases unmatched: 6. The CDR3 loop reads CASSPRTSGKDTQYF. The CDR3 DNA sequence: TGTGCCAGTAGTCCGAGGACTAGCGGGAAGGATACGCAGTATTTT.

This clonotype was picked up many times. This rearrangement joins TRBV20-1 to TRBJ2-5; 8 nucleotides align to TRBD2. With V trimmed by 1 base and J by 5 bases, 6 bases remained unmatched. Germline V gene lookup returns CDR1 DFQATT and CDR2 SNEGSKA (reference sequence). CDR3 length: 14 residues. The CDR3 DNA reads TGCAGTGCTAGAGCAACGGGGGGGCGGGAGACCCAGTACTTC. Its translation is CSARATGGRETQYF.

This clonotype was counted only a few times. This chain joins TRBV7-9 and TRBJ2-7; weak D call: TRBD2 (6 bases). V lost 4 bases and J 8 bases, leaving 12 bases between the germline ends. This CDR3 is 12 amino acids long. Germline values: CDR1 SEHNR, CDR2 FQNEAQ (reference sequence). The chain's CDR3 is CASSSGGAQQYF. For the CDR3, the DNA is TGTGCCAGCAGCTCAGGAGGGGCACAGCAGTACTTC.